The 15 T cell receptor beta chains below all came from one sample that was sequenced in a study of T cells in Graves' hyperthyroidism and ophthalmopathy. Amplified TCR beta CDR3 regions came from RNA transcripts. When the TCR CDR3 underwent first-round RT-PCR, the HTBI primer set was used. TCRdb recomputed calls from the multiplex PCR reads with MiXCR, one row per CDR3 protein. The top ten clones hold about 11% of a sample with over 300,000 distinct CDR3 sequences, approximately 14% of them seen once. Sample: blood. The receptor set was obtained from a woman aged 60-75 years with Graves' hyperthyroidism.

This clonotype showed up many times. This chain connects TRBV30 to TRBJ1-2; D possibly corresponds to TRBD1 (5 bases). V lost 3 bases and J 8 bases, leaving 13 bases between the germline ends. Germline CDR1 is GTSNPN and CDR2 is SVGIG (reference sequence). This CDR3 has 12 residues. DNA of the CDR3: TGTGCCTGGAGAAAAGGGGACGAGGGCTACACCTTC. The encoded protein is CAWRKGDEGYTF.

This clonotype has a count of ten or more. The V call is TRBV18, the J call TRBJ2-3; D may be TRBD1 or TRBD2 (5 bases each). Trimming cost V 5 bases and J 2 bases, with 17 bases left between them. Germline assignment: CDR1 KGHSH and CDR2 LQKENI. The CDR3 totals 16 residues. The CDR3 coding sequence is TGTGCCAGCTCATTCCTGGCGAGGGGAGTCACAGATACGCAGTATTTT. Translated: CASSFLARGVTDTQYF.

This clonotype was detected many times. The chain links TRBV7-9 to TRBJ2-1; D is perhaps TRBD1 or TRBD2 (9 bases each). The CDR3 extends over 23 amino acids. In germline, CDR1 is SEHNR, CDR2 FQNEAQ (reference sequence). The V end was cut by 3 bases, the J end by 4 bases, with 37 bases between. The CDR3 protein is CASSFTRDREASGNLGRYNEQFF. The CDR3 nucleotides are TGTGCCAGCAGCTTTACCCGGGACAGGGAGGCTAGCGGGAACCTCGGGCGGTACAATGAGCAGTTCTTC.

This clonotype came up a few times. The rearrangement joins TRBV27 to TRBJ2-2; D is undetermined. V lost 0 bases, J lost 2 bases, and 4 bases lay in between. This CDR3 has 14 residues. Germline-derived CDR1 and CDR2 are MNHEY and SMNVEV (reference sequence). In DNA form, the CDR3 reads TGTGCCAGCAGTTTATCGTATAACACCGGGGAGCTGTTTTTT. Residues: CASSLSYNTGELFF.

This clonotype has just a few counts. The chain joins TRBV7-9 to TRBJ1-1; 8 positions match TRBD1. Trimming removed 1 base from V and 4 bases from J; junction bases left unmatched: 8. CDR1 is SEHNR and CDR2 is FQNEAQ in the germline V gene (reference sequence). This CDR3 is 16 amino acids long. In DNA form, the CDR3 reads TGTGCCAGCAGCTTAGAAAGGACAGGGAGGGCCACTGAAGCTTTCTTT. It yields the protein CASSLERTGRATEAFF.

This clonotype was seen many times. The chain couples TRBV20-1 to TRBJ2-1; TRBD2 is a possible D gene (6 bases). Germline CDR1 is DFQATT and CDR2 is SNEGSKA (reference sequence). The CDR3 extends over 14 amino acids. The V and J ends lost 5 bases and 8 bases respectively, with 19 bases between them. The CDR3 loop is CSAAPFGSSDEQFF. The CDR3 DNA follows: TGCAGTGCTGCCCCATTCGGGAGTTCGGATGAGCAGTTCTTC.

Here the CDR3 DNA reads TGTGCCAGACCACAGGGGGCGAGCAATCAGCCCCAGCATTTT. This translates into CARPQGASNQPQHF. The chain carries TRBV19 and TRBJ1-5; 9 nucleotides line up with TRBD1. CDR1 LNHDA and CDR2 SQIVND come from the germline V gene (reference sequence). This CDR3 is 14 amino acids long. The V gene end was trimmed by 9 bases and the J gene end by 1 base; junction bases not matched to a gene: 4.

This clonotype showed up many times. The rearrangement joins TRBV7-9 to TRBJ2-1; D unresolved. Trimming shortened V by 4 bases and J by 2 bases, and 24 bases separated the two germline ends. Germline-derived CDR1 and CDR2 are SEHNR and FQNEAQ (reference sequence). CDR3 length: 19 residues. The CDR3 DNA sequence: TGTGCCAGCAGCTCCACCAACCGGGTGAGCAATCCTCCCTACAATGAGCAGTTCTTC. It yields the protein CASSSTNRVSNPPYNEQFF.

This clonotype was detected ten times or more. The V and J genes are TRBV6-5 and TRBJ2-7; D uncertain. V shed 2 bases and J shed 0 bases, with 8 bases lying between them. This CDR3 spans 14 amino acids. Germline CDR1 and CDR2: MNHEY and SVGAGI. CDR3 amino acids: CASSYSTNSYEQYF. As DNA, the CDR3 is TGTGCCAGCAGTTACAGTACTAACTCCTACGAGCAGTACTTC.

There are many counts of this clonotype. V and J are TRBV28 and TRBJ2-5; 9 bases match TRBD1. The CDR3 sequence is 13 residues long. V dropped 11 bases and J dropped 5; count of bases not matched to a gene: 9. Germline values: CDR1 MDHEN, CDR2 SYDVKM. The CDR3 DNA reads TGTGCCTCCACAGGGGGCCCAGGGGAGACCCAGTACTTC. Its translation: CASTGGPGETQYF. The full variable domain, its missing parts supplied by reference TRBV28 and TRBJ2-5, is DVKVTQSSRYLVKRTGEKVFLECVQDMDHENMFWYRQDPGLGLRLIYFSYDVKMKEKGDIPEGYSVSREKKERFSLILESASTNQTSMYLCASTGGPGETQYFGPGTRLLVL.

This clonotype was found many times. The chain combines TRBV3-1 with TRBJ2-1, with 8 bases fitting TRBD2. This CDR3 comprises 15 residues. V shed 4 bases, J shed 4 bases, and the junction held 6 bases outside the gene matches. Germline CDR1 LGHDT, CDR2 YNNKEL (reference sequence). CDR3 nucleotides: TGTGCCAGCAGCCCGACGGGAGGGGGATACAATGAGCAGTTCTTC. Amino acid sequence: CASSPTGGGYNEQFF.

The chain combines TRBV20-1 with TRBJ2-3; TRBD1 aligns across 11 bases. V dropped 4 bases and J dropped 2; count of bases not matched to a gene: 14. The CDR3 sequence is 18 residues long. Germline values: CDR1 DFQATT, CDR2 SNEGSKA (reference sequence). The CDR3 DNA reads TGCAGTGCTATTTTCGTAGTCGGGACAGGGGGGAACACAGATACGCAGTATTTT. Protein product: CSAIFVVGTGGNTDTQYF.

This clonotype turned up a few times. This chain connects TRBV28 to TRBJ1-2, with 8 positions matching TRBD1. The CDR3 runs 14 residues. The germline V gene encodes CDR1 MDHEN and CDR2 SYDVKM. The junction had 8 bases not matched to a gene; V was cut back by 7 bases and J by 4 bases. The CDR3 loop reads CASNQGAKFYGYTF. The CDR3 DNA reads TGTGCCAGCAATCAGGGGGCGAAGTTCTATGGCTACACCTTC.

This clonotype was recorded many times. The chain recombines TRBV20-1 with TRBJ2-2, with TRBD1 matching over 7 bases. The CDR3 is made up of 14 amino acids. CDR1 is DFQATT and CDR2 is SNEGSKA in the germline V gene (reference sequence). With V trimmed by 3 bases and J by 7 bases, 8 bases remained unmatched. The chain's CDR3 is CSASKGQIFGELFF. DNA for the CDR3: TGCAGTGCTAGTAAGGGACAGATATTCGGGGAGCTGTTTTTT.

This chain connects TRBV7-9 to TRBJ2-5, with D perhaps assigned TRBD1 or TRBD2 (6 bases each). The CDR3 extends over 16 amino acids. Germline lookup yields CDR1 SEHNR and CDR2 FQNEAQ (reference sequence). Trimming stripped 5 bases from V and 4 bases from J, with 20 bases between. The CDR3, as DNA: TGTGCCAGCAGCCCCGGTGTGGGGGGCTTATCAGAGACCCAGTACTTC. Translating gives CASSPGVGGLSETQYF.